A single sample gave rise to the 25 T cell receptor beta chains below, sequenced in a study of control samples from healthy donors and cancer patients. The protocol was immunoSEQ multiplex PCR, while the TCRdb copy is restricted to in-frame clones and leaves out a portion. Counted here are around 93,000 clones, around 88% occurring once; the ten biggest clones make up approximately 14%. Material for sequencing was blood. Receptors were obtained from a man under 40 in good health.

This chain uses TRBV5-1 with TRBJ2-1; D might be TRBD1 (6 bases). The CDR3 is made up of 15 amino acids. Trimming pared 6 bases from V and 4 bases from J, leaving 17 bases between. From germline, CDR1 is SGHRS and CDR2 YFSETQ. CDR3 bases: TGCGCCAGCAACCAGGGGTTAACAGTATACAATGAGCAGTTCTTC. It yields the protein CASNQGLTVYNEQFF.

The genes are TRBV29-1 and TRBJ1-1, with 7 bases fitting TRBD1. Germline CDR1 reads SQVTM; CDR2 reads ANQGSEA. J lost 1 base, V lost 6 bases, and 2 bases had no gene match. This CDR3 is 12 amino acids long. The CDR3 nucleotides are TGCAGCGTAAGGACAGGGAACACTGAAGCTTTCTTT. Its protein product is CSVRTGNTEAFF.

The CDR3 DNA reads as TGTGCCAGTAGTATCGGGATTTCCTCGGGACAGCCCCAGCATTTT. Protein product: CASSIGISSGQPQHF. The J gene is TRBJ1-5, the V gene TRBV19; D is uncertain. The germline V gene has CDR1 LNHDA and CDR2 SQIVND (reference sequence). Trimming shortened V by 3 bases and J by 7 bases, and 16 bases separated the two germline ends. This CDR3 is built from 15 residues.

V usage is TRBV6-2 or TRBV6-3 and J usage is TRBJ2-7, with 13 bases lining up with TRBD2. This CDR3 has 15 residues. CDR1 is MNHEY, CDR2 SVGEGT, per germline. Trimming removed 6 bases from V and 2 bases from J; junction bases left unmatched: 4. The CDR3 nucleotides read TGTGCCAGCAGCCGACTAGCGGGGGGCACCTACGAGCAGTACTTC. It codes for CASSRLAGGTYEQYF.

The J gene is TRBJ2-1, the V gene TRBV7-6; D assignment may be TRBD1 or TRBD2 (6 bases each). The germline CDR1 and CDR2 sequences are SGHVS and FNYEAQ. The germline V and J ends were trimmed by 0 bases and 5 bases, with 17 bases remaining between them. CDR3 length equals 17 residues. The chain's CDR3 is CASSLASSRGAHNEQFF. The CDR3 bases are TGTGCCAGCAGCTTAGCGAGTAGTAGGGGGGCCCACAATGAGCAGTTCTTC.

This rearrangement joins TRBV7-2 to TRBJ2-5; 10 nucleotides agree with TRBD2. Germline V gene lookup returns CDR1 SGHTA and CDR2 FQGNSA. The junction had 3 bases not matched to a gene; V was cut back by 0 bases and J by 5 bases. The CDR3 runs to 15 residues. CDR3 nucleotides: TGTGCCAGCAGCTTAGCTAGAGCGGGAGGGGAGACCCAGTACTTC. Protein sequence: CASSLARAGGETQYF. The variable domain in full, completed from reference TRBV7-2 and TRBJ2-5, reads GAGVSQSPSNKVTEKGKDVELRCDPISGHTALYWYRQSLGQGLEFLIYFQGNSAPDKSGLPSDRFSAERTGGSVSTLTIQRTQQEDSAVYLCASSLARAGGETQYFGPGTRLLVL.

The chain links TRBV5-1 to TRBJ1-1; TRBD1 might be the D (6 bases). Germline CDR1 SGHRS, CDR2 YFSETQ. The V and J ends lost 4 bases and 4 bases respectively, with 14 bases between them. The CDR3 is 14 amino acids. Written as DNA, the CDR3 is TGCGCCAGCAGCGCTTTGGGGGGCGGCACTGAAGCTTTCTTT. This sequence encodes CASSALGGGTEAFF.

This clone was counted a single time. This chain's CDR3 is CASSPRLTSYEQYF. The CDR3 DNA reads as TGTGCCAGCAGCCCCCGGCTGACAAGCTACGAGCAGTACTTC. The genes are TRBV11-3 and TRBJ2-7, with unresolved D. In germline, CDR1 is SGHNT, CDR2 YENEEA. Trimming took off 5 bases at V and 3 bases at J, with 14 bases between the two ends. The CDR3 spans 14 residues.

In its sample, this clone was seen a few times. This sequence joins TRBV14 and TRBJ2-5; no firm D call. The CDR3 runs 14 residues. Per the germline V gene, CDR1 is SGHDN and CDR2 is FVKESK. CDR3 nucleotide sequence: TGTGCGACCAGCAGAACGTGGGGTCCGGAGACCCAGTACTTC. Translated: CATSRTWGPETQYF.

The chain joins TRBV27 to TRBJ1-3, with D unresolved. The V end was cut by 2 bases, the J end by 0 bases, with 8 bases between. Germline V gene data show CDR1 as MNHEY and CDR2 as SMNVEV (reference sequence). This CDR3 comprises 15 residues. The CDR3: CASSLRGDSGNTIYF. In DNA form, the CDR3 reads TGTGCCAGCAGTTTAAGAGGAGACTCTGGAAACACCATATATTTT.

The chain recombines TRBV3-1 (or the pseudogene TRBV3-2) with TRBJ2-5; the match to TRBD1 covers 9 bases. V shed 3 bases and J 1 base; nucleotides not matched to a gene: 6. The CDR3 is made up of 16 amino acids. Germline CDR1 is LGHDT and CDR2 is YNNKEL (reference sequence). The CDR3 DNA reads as TGTGCCAGCAGCCACAAACCGACAGGGGGCCAAGAGACCCAGTACTTC. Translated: CASSHKPTGGQETQYF.

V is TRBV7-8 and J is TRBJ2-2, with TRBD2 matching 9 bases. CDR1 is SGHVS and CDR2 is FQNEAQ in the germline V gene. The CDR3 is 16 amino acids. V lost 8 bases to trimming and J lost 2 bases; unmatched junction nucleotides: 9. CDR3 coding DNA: TGTGCCAGCCAAGGGGCGGGAGGGTTAAACACCGGGGAGCTGTTTTTT. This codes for CASQGAGGLNTGELFF.

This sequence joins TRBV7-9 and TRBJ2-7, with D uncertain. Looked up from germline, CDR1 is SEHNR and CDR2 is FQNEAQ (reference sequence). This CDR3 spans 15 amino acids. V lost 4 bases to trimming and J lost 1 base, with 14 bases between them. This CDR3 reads CASSSEVSPSYEQYF. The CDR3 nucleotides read TGTGCCAGCAGCTCCGAGGTATCTCCGTCCTACGAGCAGTACTTC. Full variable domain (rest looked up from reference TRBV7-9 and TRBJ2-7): DTGVSQNPRHKITKRGQNVTFRCDPISEHNRLYWYRQTLGQGPEFLTYFQNEAQLEKSRLLSDRFSAERPKGSFSTLEIQRTEQGDSAMYLCASSSEVSPSYEQYFGPGTRLTVT.

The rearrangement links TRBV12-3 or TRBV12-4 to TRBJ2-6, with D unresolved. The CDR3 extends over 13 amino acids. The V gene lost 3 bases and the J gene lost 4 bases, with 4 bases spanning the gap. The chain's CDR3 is CASSLTGANVLTF. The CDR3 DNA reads TGTGCCAGCAGTTTGACGGGGGCCAACGTCCTGACTTTC.

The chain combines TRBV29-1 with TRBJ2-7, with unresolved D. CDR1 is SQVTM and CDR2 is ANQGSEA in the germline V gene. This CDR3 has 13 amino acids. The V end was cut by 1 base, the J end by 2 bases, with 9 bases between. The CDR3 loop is CSVEGSRTYEQYF. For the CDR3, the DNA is TGCAGCGTTGAAGGCTCCCGGACCTACGAGCAGTACTTC.

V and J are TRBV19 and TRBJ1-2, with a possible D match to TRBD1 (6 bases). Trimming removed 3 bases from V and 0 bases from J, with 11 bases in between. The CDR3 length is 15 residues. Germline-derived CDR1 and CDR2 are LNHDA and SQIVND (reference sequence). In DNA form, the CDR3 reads TGTGCCAGTAGTATGTCAGGGGTCCCTAACTATGGCTACACCTTC. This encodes CASSMSGVPNYGYTF.

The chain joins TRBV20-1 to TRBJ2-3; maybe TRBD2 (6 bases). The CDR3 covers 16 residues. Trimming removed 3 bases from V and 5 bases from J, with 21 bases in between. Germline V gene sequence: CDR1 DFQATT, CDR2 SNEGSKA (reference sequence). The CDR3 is CSASGLYNRRGDTQYF. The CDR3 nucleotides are TGCAGTGCTAGTGGGCTATACAACAGGCGGGGAGATACGCAGTATTTT.

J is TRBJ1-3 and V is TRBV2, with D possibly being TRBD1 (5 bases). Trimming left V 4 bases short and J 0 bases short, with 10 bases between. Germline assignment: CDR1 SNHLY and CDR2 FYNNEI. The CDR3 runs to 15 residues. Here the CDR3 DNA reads TGTGCCAGCAGTGCTTACAGGAGCTCTGGAAACACCATATATTTT. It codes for CASSAYRSSGNTIYF.

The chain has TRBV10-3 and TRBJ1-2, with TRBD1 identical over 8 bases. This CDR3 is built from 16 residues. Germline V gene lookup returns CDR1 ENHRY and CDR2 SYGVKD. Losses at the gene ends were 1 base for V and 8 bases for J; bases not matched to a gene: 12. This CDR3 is CAISEFEGQDTRGYTF. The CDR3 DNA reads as TGTGCCATCAGTGAGTTCGAGGGACAGGACACGAGAGGCTACACCTTC.

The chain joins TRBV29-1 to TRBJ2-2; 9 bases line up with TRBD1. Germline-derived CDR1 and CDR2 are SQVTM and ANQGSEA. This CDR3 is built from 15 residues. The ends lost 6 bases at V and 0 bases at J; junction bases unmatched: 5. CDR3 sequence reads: CSVLGTGSNTGELFF. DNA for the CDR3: TGCAGCGTCCTCGGGACAGGGTCGAACACCGGGGAGCTGTTTTTT.

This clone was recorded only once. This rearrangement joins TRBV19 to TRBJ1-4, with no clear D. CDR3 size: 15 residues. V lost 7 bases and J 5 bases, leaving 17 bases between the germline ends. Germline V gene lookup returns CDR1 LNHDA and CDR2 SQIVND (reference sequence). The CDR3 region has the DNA TGTGCCAGTACCGACCCCCGTGGCGGGAATGAAAAACTGTTTTTT. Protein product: CASTDPRGGNEKLFF. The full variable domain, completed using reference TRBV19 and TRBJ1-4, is DGGITQSPKYLFRKEGQNVTLSCEQNLNHDAMYWYRQDPGQGLRLIYYSQIVNDFQKGDIAEGYSVSREKKESFPLTVTSAQKNPTAFYLCASTDPRGGNEKLFFGSGTQLSVL.

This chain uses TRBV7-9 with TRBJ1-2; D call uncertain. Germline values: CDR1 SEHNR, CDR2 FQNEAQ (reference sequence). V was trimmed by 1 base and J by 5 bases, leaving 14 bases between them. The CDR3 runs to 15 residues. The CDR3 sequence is CASSLDIVVGYGYTF. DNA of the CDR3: TGTGCCAGCAGCTTAGATATCGTGGTGGGTTATGGCTACACCTTC.

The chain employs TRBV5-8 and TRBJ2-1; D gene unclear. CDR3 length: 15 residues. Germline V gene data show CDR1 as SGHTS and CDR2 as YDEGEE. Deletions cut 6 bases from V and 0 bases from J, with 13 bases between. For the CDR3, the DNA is TGTGCCAGCATCACCGGGCGTAGCTCCTACAATGAGCAGTTCTTC. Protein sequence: CASITGRSSYNEQFF.

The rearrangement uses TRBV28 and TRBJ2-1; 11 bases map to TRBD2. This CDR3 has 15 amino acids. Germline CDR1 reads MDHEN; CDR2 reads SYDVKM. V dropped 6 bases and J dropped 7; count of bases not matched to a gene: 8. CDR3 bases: TGTGCCAGCAGAATCACCTGGACTAGCGGGAATGAGCAGTTCTTC. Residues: CASRITWTSGNEQFF.

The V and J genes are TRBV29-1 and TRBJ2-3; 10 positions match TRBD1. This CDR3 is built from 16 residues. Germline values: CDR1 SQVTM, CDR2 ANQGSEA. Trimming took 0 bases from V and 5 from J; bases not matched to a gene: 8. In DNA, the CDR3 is TGCAGCGTTGAAGATCATGGGACAGGGGTTGGAGATACGCAGTATTTT. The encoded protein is CSVEDHGTGVGDTQYF.